This TCR beta chain was sequenced for a study of blood T cell repertoires in COVID-19. The wider study: Both acute and convalescent COVID-19 samples were obtained from the United States, Italy and Spain. PBMCs, B-cell-depleted T cells, or T cells were the source of the cDNA or gDNA that made up the material.

How the authors handled the data: Reference gene primer amplification yielded estimated nucleated cell counts. Profiling relied on immunoSEQ multiplex PCR, and the TCRdb table lists in-frame clones only, not all of them. The DNA gave D and trimming, while V, J and clone size come from that table. Found here are about 180,000 clones, 70% to 90% of them singletons; the top ten hold roughly 2.9%. The V end lost 5 bases, the J end lost 6 bases, and 10 bases lay between the germline ends. Per the germline V gene, CDR1 is SEHNR and CDR2 is FQNEAQ (reference sequence). This CDR3 spans 12 amino acids. The sequenced sample consisted of peripheral blood. The sequence came from a woman in her twenties or thirties with active or convalescent COVID-19. The V call is TRBV7-9, the J call TRBJ1-1, with TRBD1 as a possible D gene (5 bases). In DNA, the CDR3 is TGTGCCAGCAGCCCCGGGGGGGCTGAAGCTTTCTTT. Translated: CASSPGGAEAFF.